This T cell receptor beta chain is from a study of CD8+CD57+ T cells in acquired aplastic anemia. Study-wide results and limits: Between the patient and control groups, CD8+ Simpson's diversity did not differ significantly.

The authors sequenced patients whose flow cytometry had shown CD8+CD57+ cell expansion. The blood sampling took place in patients who had so far received no therapy. Profiling of TCR beta VDJ combinations and CDR3 sequences used genomic DNA as template. MiXCR, applied by TCRdb to the reads, yields one record per CDR3 protein. The sample yields 250,000 or so distinct CDR3 sequences, around 43% seen once. With 1 base removed from V and 1 base from J, the gap between germline ends came to 8 bases. This CDR3 has 15 residues. In germline, CDR1 is SEHNR, CDR2 FQNEAQ (reference sequence). The table lists this clonotype with a count of one. Its matching antigen is unknown.

The J gene is TRBJ1-5, the V gene TRBV7-9; D not certain. This receptor was obtained from a human donor with aplastic anemia. The sample was sorted CD4+, CD8+, or CD8+CD57+ T cells (not recorded which) from PBMCs. CDR3: CASSLDETSNQPQHF. In nucleotides, the CDR3 is TGTGCCAGCAGCTTAGATGAGACAAGCAATCAGCCCCAGCATTTT.